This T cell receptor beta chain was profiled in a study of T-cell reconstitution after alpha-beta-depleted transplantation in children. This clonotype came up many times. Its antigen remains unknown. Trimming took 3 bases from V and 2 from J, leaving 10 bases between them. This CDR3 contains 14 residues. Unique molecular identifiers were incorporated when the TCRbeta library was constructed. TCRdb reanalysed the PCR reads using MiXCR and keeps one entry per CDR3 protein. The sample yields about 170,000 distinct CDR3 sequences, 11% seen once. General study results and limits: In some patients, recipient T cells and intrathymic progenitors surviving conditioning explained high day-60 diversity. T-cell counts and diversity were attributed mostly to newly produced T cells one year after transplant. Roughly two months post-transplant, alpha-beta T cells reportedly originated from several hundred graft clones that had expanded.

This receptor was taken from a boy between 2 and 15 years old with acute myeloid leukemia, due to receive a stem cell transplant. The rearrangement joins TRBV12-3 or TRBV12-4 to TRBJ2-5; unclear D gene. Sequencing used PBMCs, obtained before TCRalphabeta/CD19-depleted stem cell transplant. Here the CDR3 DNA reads TGTGCCAGCAGTTTCGGAAGGGTACAAGAGACCCAGTACTTC. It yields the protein CASSFGRVQETQYF.